The clone carrying this T cell receptor beta chain was found a few times. Its antigen is unknown. The data derive from a study of beta chain features in type 1 diabetes. Study conclusions and caveats: A pattern of fewer insertions and more deletions at VDJ junctions was seen in type 1 diabetes patients. Shorter TCRB CDR3s, moderately but significantly so, marked every one of the four CD4+ subsets in Type 1 diabetes patients.

What was sequenced were expressed TCRB transcripts, since all of the isolated RNA had been reverse transcribed. Profiling relied on immunoSEQ multiplex PCR, and the TCRdb table lists in-frame clones only, not all of them. The sample has 250,000 to 350,000 clones, about 15% seen once. The specimen was central memory CD4+ T cells from blood. The clonotype originates from a man younger than 40 in good health.

The CDR3 loop reads CASSLVSGTQPQHF. As DNA, the CDR3 is TGTGCCAGCAGTTTAGTGTCAGGGACTCAGCCCCAGCATTTT. The chain recombines TRBV27 with TRBJ1-5; maybe TRBD1 (5 bases). Germline V gene data show CDR1 as MNHEY and CDR2 as SMNVEV (reference sequence). CDR3 size: 14 residues. The ends were cut back, 2 bases at V and 6 bases at J, with 11 bases in the middle.